This T cell receptor (beta chain) was recovered during a study of control samples from healthy donors and cancer patients. The CDR3 contains 14 residues. CDR1 is MNHEY, CDR2 SVGAGI, per germline. The ends lost 5 bases at V and 2 bases at J; junction bases unmatched: 5. Data came from immunoSEQ multiplex PCR; TCRdb stores just in-frame clones and leaves some out. Found here are approximately 83,000 clones, approximately 93% of them singletons; the top ten hold over 1.3%. Sequences were obtained from blood. This clonotype originated in a woman aged 30 to 39 in good health. This chain connects TRBV6-5 to TRBJ1-2, with 7 positions matching TRBD1. The CDR3 nucleotides read TGTGCCAGCAGTAACCCGGGACAGAACTATGGCTACACCTTC. As protein: CASSNPGQNYGYTF.